The next 9 T cell receptor beta chains were all read from a single sample in a study of CD8+CD57+ T cells in acquired aplastic anemia. Using genomic DNA as the template, TCR beta VDJ and CDR3 profiling was carried out. Each CDR3 protein is one row after TCRdb ran MiXCR on the reads. The table has hundreds of thousands of distinct CDR3 sequences, 55% to 70% seen once; the top ten hold 3% to 5%. Material for sequencing was sorted CD4+, CD8+, or CD8+CD57+ T cells (not recorded which) from PBMCs. These TCRs come from a human donor in good health, serving as a control.

The chain joins TRBV5-6 to TRBJ1-3, with D perhaps TRBD1 (6 bases). From germline, CDR1 is SGHDT and CDR2 YYEEEE. The CDR3 length is 20 residues. Trimming left V 0 bases short and J 0 bases short, with 22 bases between. CDR3 loop: CASSLGLQGFLPNSGNTIYF. CDR3 sequence (DNA): TGTGCCAGCAGCTTGGGATTACAGGGTTTCCTCCCCAACTCTGGAAACACCATATATTTT.

This clonotype showed up just a few times. The CDR3 does not close with the conserved phenylalanine or tryptophan, likely indicating a read error. The DNA is omitted, as the CDR3 cannot be located on it reliably, and the CDR3 follows TCRdb's listing. V is TRBV2 and J is TRBJ2-2; the DNA was not compared with TRBD1, the D call given in the table. The CDR3 adds up to 15 amino acids, both ends counted. Germline lookup yields CDR1 SNHLY and CDR2 FYNNEI. The CDR3 protein is CASSQQGTDQPQHFG.

This clonotype occurred once. The CDR3 loop reads CASRQMNTEAFF. Here the CDR3 DNA reads TGCGCCAGCAGGCAGATGAACACTGAAGCTTTCTTT. The rearrangement joins TRBV4-3 to TRBJ1-1; D gene unclear. Deletions cut 6 bases from V and 0 bases from J, with 5 bases between. Per germline, CDR1 LGHNA and CDR2 YSLEER. The CDR3 runs 12 residues.

Details on this clonotype: The CDR3 ends on some other residue instead of the conserved phenylalanine or tryptophan, so this is likely a read error. It is unclear where the CDR3 begins or ends on the DNA, so no DNA is shown, and the CDR3 is as TCRdb lists it. V usage is TRBV7-8 and J usage is TRBJ1-1; TRBD1 is taken as the D call from the table, unchecked against the DNA. The CDR3 totals 13 residues, both ends included. Germline V gene sequence: CDR1 SGHVS, CDR2 FQNEAQ. Here the CDR3 reads CASSNRDRAYGYT.

This clonotype was seen a few times. A read error may produce the germline difference seen at one junction end. The chain carries TRBV6-2 or TRBV6-3 and TRBJ1-6; 10 bases map to TRBD1. The CDR3 totals 14 residues. The germline V gene encodes CDR1 MNHEY and CDR2 SVGEGT. CDR3 loop: CASRPGQGYSPLRF. The CDR3 nucleotides read TGTGCCAGCAGACCGGGACAGGGGTACTCACCCCTCCGCTTT.

For this clonotype: Relative to the germline gene, one junction end is altered; a read error may explain this. This chain joins TRBV29-1 and TRBJ2-7; perhaps TRBD1 as D (5 bases). The CDR3 is 14 residues long. Germline-derived CDR1 and CDR2 are SQVTM and ANQGSEA. Written as DNA, the CDR3 is TGCAGCGCTAAACAGGCCTCGGGTGCCTACGAGCGGTACTTC. Translating gives CSAKQASGAYERYF.

There are many counts of this clonotype. V gene TRBV20-1 combines with J gene TRBJ2-7, with 10 bases fitting TRBD2. The V gene's germline CDR1 is DFQATT and CDR2 SNEGSKA (reference sequence). This CDR3 has 14 residues. The V gene end was trimmed by 1 base and the J gene end by 3 bases; junction bases not matched to a gene: 3. In DNA form, the CDR3 reads TGCAGTGCTAGAGTGAGCGGGGGGGGCTACGAGCAGTACTTC. This gives the protein CSARVSGGGYEQYF.

Remarks on this clonotype: At one end the junction does not follow the germline gene, possibly because of a read error. This chain joins TRBV10-3 and TRBJ1-1; no reliable D call. This CDR3 region has 16 residues. The germline V gene encodes CDR1 ENHRY and CDR2 SYGVKD. The CDR3 DNA reads TGTGCCAGCGGTGTTTTGGCCCAGAGAGGGAGCGATACGCCTTACTTT. Encoded protein: CASGVLAQRGSDTPYF.

This clonotype is a singleton in its sample. The rearrangement links TRBV2 to TRBJ2-7; D is undetermined. CDR1 and CDR2 from the germline V gene are SNHLY and FYNNEI. The V end lost 3 bases, the J end lost 1 base, and 10 bases lay between the germline ends. CDR3 size: 14 residues. The CDR3 loop reads CASSDQFRSYEQYF. The CDR3 bases are TGTGCCAGCAGTGACCAGTTTCGATCCTACGAGCAGTACTTC.